Listed here is a single T cell receptor beta chain. The antigen remains undetermined. The CDR3 spans 15 residues. Germline V lookup: CDR1 SGHTA, CDR2 FQGNSA. V gave up 4 bases and J gave up 8 bases; unmatched junction bases: 8. The sample belongs to a study of T cell repertoires in cytomegalovirus infection. About the research overall: Recently identified HLA-C-restricted CMV epitopes were among the peptides used. Carrying CMV and the relevant HLA type showed in public TCR beta signatures.

Points from the study as a whole: In two of eight donors, the top clonotype was HLA-C-restricted CMV-specific. Accumulated public TCR beta family frequency recognized individuals carrying CMV together with the relevant HLA.

TCRdb passed the reads through MiXCR, listing each CDR3 protein once. In the table there are under 850,000 distinct CDR3 sequences, around 35% of which are singletons. This clonotype was sampled from a human donor in good health (CMV status not recorded). Some clones in this sample may be carry-over from other donors' samples. Sequencing was performed on cultured PBMCs, taken from culture after CMV antigen stimulation. The gene calls are TRBV7-2 and TRBJ2-1; TRBD2 aligns across 10 bases. CDR3 amino acids: CASSSAGGGSYEQFF. In nucleotides, the CDR3 is TGTGCCAGCAGCTCAGCGGGGGGGGGTTCCTATGAGCAGTTCTTC.